The source of this T cell receptor beta chain is a study of blood T cell repertoires in COVID-19. Whole-study context: Samples taken during acute and convalescent COVID-19 were collected in the United States, Italy and Spain.

In the source study's methods: From reference gene primer amplification, estimates of nucleated cell counts were derived. TCRdb's table, derived via immunoSEQ multiplex PCR, lists solely in-frame clones and lacks some. The V and J calls and clone size come from that table; D and trimming were worked out from the DNA. The sample has 200,000 to 250,000 clones, 85% seen once. Comment on this clone: One end of the junction varies from germline; a read error may be responsible.

The receptor was isolated from a man aged 35 to 55 with acute or convalescent COVID-19. The material sequenced was peripheral blood.

This CDR3 is CASSSTSGQAAKF. As DNA, the CDR3 is TGTGCCAGCAGTTCGACCTCGGGACAGGCCGCAAAATTC. V is TRBV12-3 or TRBV12-4 and J is TRBJ2-7, with TRBD1 matching over 8 bases. This CDR3 region has 13 residues.